The clone carrying this TCR beta chain appeared many times. This entry comes from a study of T cells in Graves' hyperthyroidism and ophthalmopathy. Trimming stripped 3 bases from V and 7 bases from J, with 13 bases between. The germline CDR1 and CDR2 sequences are MDHEN and SYDVKM. The CDR3 is made up of 13 amino acids. Researchers amplified the TCR beta CDR3 regions from RNA transcripts. The primer set for the first-round RT-PCR of the TCR CDR3 was HTBI. Using its own MiXCR run on the multiplex PCR reads, TCRdb lists one record per CDR3 protein. Of about 520,000 distinct CDR3 sequences listed, around a quarter are singletons. Clinical symptoms, serum thyroxine and TRAb, thyroid ultrasound and orbital computed tomography together formed the diagnostic basis.

This rearrangement joins TRBV28 to TRBJ2-7; perhaps TRBD1 as D (6 bases). Sequences were obtained from blood. The TCR sequence derives from a woman in her 30s with Graves' ophthalmopathy. The CDR3 sequence is CASSFFSGEEQYF. As DNA, the CDR3 is TGTGCCAGCAGTTTTTTTTCAGGGGAAGAGCAGTACTTC.